Listed here is a single T cell receptor beta chain. What it binds is not known. This entry comes from a study of cytomegalovirus exposure and HLA in healthy donors. 60 Vbeta and 13 Jbeta primers were used in PCR. As handled by the study authors: Later work found 65 million to 100 million unique TCR beta chains, with 9.5 million to 12 million shared. The repertoire was sequenced with immunoSEQ multiplex PCR; TCRdb's copy has only in-frame clones and lacks some. V and J calls and clone size come straight from that table; D and trimming were deduced from the DNA. The table has some 130,000 clones, around 84% seen once. Overall study results and limits: An Asian-associated ancestry cluster reportedly showed fewer N-insertions than the approximately 700-donor mean in a later analysis. What a later analysis showed was that several of the most significant clusters appeared linked to common viral pathogens.

The CDR3 extends over 14 amino acids. Germline CDR1 and CDR2: SEHNR and FQNEAQ (reference sequence). V was clipped by 4 bases and J by 8 bases, with 15 bases between them. The chain joins TRBV7-9 to TRBJ2-1, with a weak D call TRBD2 (5 bases). The sequenced material came from PBMCs. The sequence came from a man aged 50 or older in good health and CMV-seronegative. The CDR3 DNA reads TGTGCCAGCAGCTCATTTGAAGCGGTAGATGAGCAGTTCTTC. Translation: CASSSFEAVDEQFF.